This TCR beta chain was found in a study of CD8 T cells in ankylosing spondylitis (dated by TCRdb to the late 2010s). Some background on the complete study: The study profiled T cell receptor beta repertoires in healthy donors and ankylosing spondylitis patients to find disease-linked TCR variants. Samples of peripheral blood were taken, and for ankylosing spondylitis patients, synovial fluid was collected as well. The whole study cohort included 95 to 130 healthy donors and 20 to 30 ankylosing spondylitis patients. Beyond this particular receptor, the publication reports: The disease-linked clones were reported to be significantly enriched in matched synovial fluid samples from ankylosing spondylitis patients. The disease-linked clones showed a CD8+ phenotype and occurred at relatively low frequencies in peripheral blood. A TCR beta motif made up of under ten highly homologous amino acid variants appeared to be characteristic of blood from ankylosing spondylitis patients. Some TCR beta motif variants had previously been reported in synovial fluid and blood of reactive arthritis patients, which suggested common disease-initiation mechanisms.

Instrument used: Illumina HiSeq 2500. Quantitative 5'-RACE with molecular barcodes was used to prepare TCR beta libraries. From the authors' description of their analysis: To identify disease-linked TCR variants, a new computational method was used, one built on a probabilistic model of VDJ rearrangement. TCRdb ran its own pipeline on the public reads, namely fastp trimming at Q25 and MiXCR clone calling, and kept in-frame beta chains. Each entry merges the rows of one CDR3 protein and shows their most common DNA and genes. TCRdb, not the original authors, processed these V and J calls. The sample has more than 650,000 distinct CDR3 sequences on record, about 11% of them singletons. Clones ranked in the top ten supply approximately 0.46% of the sample. This clonotype was found a few times. The specificity of this receptor is unknown. No quality values exist for individual bases; no much larger clone is one base distant.

Sequencing was carried out using blood, either unsorted or a sorted T cell fraction (not recorded which). The receptor was isolated from a male donor with ankylosing spondylitis.

This receptor carries the CDR3 CASSLSPSGRAVGDTDTQYF. The DNA reads TGTGCCAGCAGTTTATCGCCTAGCGGGAGGGCCGTCGGAGACACAGATACGCAGTATTTT. This sequence uses TRBV27 and TRBJ2-3, with 12 bases in between that match TRBD2. From the cysteine through the phenylalanine, the CDR3 covers 20 amino acids. Left in the record is the CDR3 DNA by itself, 60 bases read in frame from the first base. For CDR1 and CDR2, the germline V gene (reference sequence) lists MNHEY and SMNVEV. The V end gives up 0 bases and the J end 2 bases, leaving 12 bases in the junction not matched to a gene.